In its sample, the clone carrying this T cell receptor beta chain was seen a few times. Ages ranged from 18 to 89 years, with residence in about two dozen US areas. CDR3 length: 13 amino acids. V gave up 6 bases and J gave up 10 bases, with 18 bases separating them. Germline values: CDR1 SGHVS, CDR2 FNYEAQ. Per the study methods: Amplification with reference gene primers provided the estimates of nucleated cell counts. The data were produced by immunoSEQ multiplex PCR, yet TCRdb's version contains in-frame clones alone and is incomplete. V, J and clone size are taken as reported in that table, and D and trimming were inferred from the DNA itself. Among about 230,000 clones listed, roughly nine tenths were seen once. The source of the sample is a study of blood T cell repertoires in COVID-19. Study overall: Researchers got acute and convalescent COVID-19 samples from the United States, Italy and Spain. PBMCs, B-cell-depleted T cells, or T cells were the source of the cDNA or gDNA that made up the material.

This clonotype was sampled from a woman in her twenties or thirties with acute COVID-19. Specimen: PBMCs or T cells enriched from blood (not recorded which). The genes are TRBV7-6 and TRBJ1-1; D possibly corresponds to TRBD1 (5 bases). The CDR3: CASSRQGSERAFF. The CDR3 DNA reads TGTGCCAGCAGTAGGCAGGGTTCGGAGCGAGCTTTCTTT.